The 9 T cell receptor beta chains given below trace back to one sample, sequenced in a study of cytotoxic CD8 clonotypes in ibrutinib-treated CLL. Clones were read by immunoSEQ multiplex PCR, and TCRdb kept only the in-frame ones, dropping some. Found here are approximately 340,000 clones, roughly 71% of them singletons; the top ten hold about 5.9%. Source: PBMCs, taken after 36 months of ibrutinib treatment. All receptors come from a human donor with chronic lymphocytic leukemia.

The chain has TRBV7-2 and TRBJ2-7; D unresolved. V lost 5 bases and J lost 5, with 13 bases in between. This CDR3 spans 13 amino acids. CDR1 is SGHTA, CDR2 FQGNSA, per germline. CDR3 sequence (DNA): TGTGCCAGCAGCCACGGTTCCAGGAACGAGCAGTACTTC. Its protein product is CASSHGSRNEQYF.

The chain combines TRBV13 with TRBJ1-2, with D possibly being TRBD1 (6 bases). Trimming removed 0 bases from V and 4 bases from J, with 15 bases in between. The germline V gene has CDR1 PRHDT and CDR2 FYEKMQ (reference sequence). The CDR3 sequence is 16 residues long. CDR3 sequence reads: CASSLGLGGAGYGYTF. CDR3 bases: TGTGCCAGCAGCTTAGGCCTTGGGGGGGCCGGCTATGGCTACACCTTC.

This clone was detected once. The J gene is TRBJ1-6, the V gene TRBV6-6, with D unclear. The CDR3 spans 14 residues. Trimming stripped 7 bases from V and 6 bases from J, with 13 bases between. Germline V gene data show CDR1 as MNHNY and CDR2 as SVGAGI (reference sequence). The CDR3 bases are TGTGCCAGCACCAAATGGCCTGTTAATTCACCCCTCCACTTT. Encoded protein: CASTKWPVNSPLHF.

The chain carries TRBV13 and TRBJ2-7, with TRBD1 matching 9 bases. The CDR3 spans 17 residues. The trim removed 1 base at V and 2 bases at J, leaving 9 bases unmatched. The germline CDR1 and CDR2 sequences are PRHDT and FYEKMQ (reference sequence). In DNA form, the CDR3 reads TGTGCCAGCAGCTTAGCCCCGACAGGGGGTCTACCCTACGAGCAGTACTTC. This encodes CASSLAPTGGLPYEQYF.

This chain connects TRBV5-6 to TRBJ1-5; 9 bases match TRBD1. Germline assignment: CDR1 SGHDT and CDR2 YYEEEE. The trim removed 3 bases at V and 2 bases at J, leaving 9 bases unmatched. The CDR3 contains 17 residues. The CDR3 spells CASSSGQGWARNQPQHF. In DNA form, the CDR3 reads TGTGCCAGCAGCTCGGGACAGGGCTGGGCTCGCAATCAGCCCCAGCATTTT.

V and J are TRBV19 and TRBJ2-7; D ambiguous. V was trimmed by 4 bases and J by 4 bases, leaving 8 bases between them. Germline lookup yields CDR1 LNHDA and CDR2 SQIVND (reference sequence). CDR3 size: 12 residues. The CDR3 is CASSNLGYEQYF. In DNA, the CDR3 is TGTGCCAGTAGTAATTTGGGGTACGAGCAGTACTTC.

This sequence joins TRBV18 and TRBJ1-4, with 7 bases matching TRBD1. J gave up 7 bases and V 1 base, and 9 bases lay outside the gene matches. Germline CDR1 and CDR2: KGHSH and LQKENI. The CDR3 runs 16 residues. CDR3 coding DNA: TGTGCCAGCTCACCACGGGGAGTAGGGGGCAGTGAAAAACTGTTTTTT. The encoded protein is CASSPRGVGGSEKLFF.

The rearrangement uses TRBV6-1 and TRBJ2-7, with a tentative D call TRBD2 (6 bases). Germline V gene sequence: CDR1 MNHNS, CDR2 SASEGT. V was shortened by 1 base and J by 9 bases, with 16 bases between the two germline ends. This CDR3 has 14 amino acids. The CDR3 region has the DNA TGTGCCAGCAGTGAAGGGGAGGCCGAGGCGGGGCAGTACTTC. Its translation: CASSEGEAEAGQYF.

The V and J genes are TRBV27 and TRBJ1-4, with D hard to call. V lost 5 bases to trimming and J lost 1 base, with 8 bases between them. The CDR3 extends over 14 amino acids. Germline V gene data show CDR1 as MNHEY and CDR2 as SMNVEV (reference sequence). The CDR3 spells CASSRVQTNEKLFF. In nucleotides, the CDR3 is TGTGCCAGCAGTAGGGTACAAACTAATGAAAAACTGTTTTTT.